This passage covers 32 T cell receptor delta chains from one sample sequenced in a study of γδ T cells in repeated Plasmodium falciparum infection. TCRdb made new clone calls on the multiplex PCR reads using CATT. The sample has about 51,000 delta-chain clones, approximately 2% seen once; the top ten hold approximately 25%. Vgamma9/Vdelta2+ and Vdelta2-negative gammadelta T cells were flow-sorted from PBMC for bulk sequencing. The sequencing sample was made of gamma-delta T cells from blood. All receptors come from a pool of human donors (malaria-infected and uninfected, not separated).

This clone was observed at least ten times. A much larger clone lies a single base off, so this may be a read error. This sequence joins TRDV1 and TRDJ1; 7 nucleotides agree with TRDD3. TCRdb leaves out the J gene; it was filled in here by matching the DNA to germline. The germline V gene has CDR1 TSWWSYY and CDR2 QGS. CDR3 size: 19 residues. The V segment lost 2 bases and the J segment 7 bases; nucleotides outside the gene matches: 22. CDR3 nucleotides: TGTGCTCTTGGGGAAATGCTTTTCCCCCAGGACTGGGGTTCTGGTAAACTCATCTTT. Amino acids: CALGEMLFPQDWGSGKLIF.

This clone occurred a few times. The protein that TCRdb holds for this DNA derives from a much larger clone and differs from the translated DNA at residue 11, which likely indicates a read error; the protein shown here is translated from the DNA. Within the sample, other DNA sequences also encode this same CDR3. The chain has TRDV2 and TRDJ1; no reliable D call. Because TCRdb records no J gene, it was assigned here through a match of the DNA to germline. The CDR3 spans 15 residues. Germline lookup yields CDR1 GEAIGNYY and CDR2 EKD. CDR3 in DNA: TGTGCCTGTGACACCCTAATACAAAGGACCGAGAAACTCATCTTT. This sequence encodes CACDTLIQRTEKLIF.

This clone was seen repeatedly, ten times or more. TCRdb's entry gives the protein of a much larger clone, which mismatches this DNA's translation at residue 4, likely from a read error; the protein reported here is translated from the DNA. This chain uses TRAV38-2/DV8 with TRDJ1; 11 positions match TRDD3. TCRdb is silent on the J gene; assignment here came from matching the DNA to germline. V lost 6 bases and J lost 0; bases outside the gene matches: 19. Per the germline V gene, CDR1 is TSESDYY and CDR2 is QEAYKQQN. CDR3 length: 20 residues. The CDR3 loop reads CAYMVLTDGGYGPYTDKLIF. CDR3 nucleotides: TGTGCTTATATGGTCCTGACTGATGGGGGATACGGGCCGTACACCGATAAACTCATCTTT.

This clone was recorded at least ten times. A far larger clone is a single base away, which makes a read error likely. The sample holds other DNA sequences that translate to the same CDR3. This rearrangement joins TRDV1 to TRDJ1; D gene uncertain. CDR3 length: 19 residues. CDR1 is TSWWSYY and CDR2 is QGS in the germline V gene. CDR3 sequence reads: CALGSTTPVLDLNTDKLIF. CDR3 nucleotides: TGTGCTCTTGGTTCTACCACTCCCGTCCTTGATTTAAACACTGATAAACTCATCTTT.

This clone occurred many times. TCRdb has a much larger clone's protein, which differs at residue 18 from the translation of this DNA, likely because of a read error; what is shown is the protein translated from the DNA. In the same sample, other DNA sequences code for this CDR3. This chain uses TRDV3 with TRDJ1, with D perhaps TRDD3 (6 bases). Looked up from germline, CDR1 is TVYSNPD and CDR2 is GDNSRS (reference sequence). The CDR3 loop spans 23 amino acids. In nucleotides, the CDR3 is TGTGCCTTTCGCTTAACTAAAAATGGGATTCCCGCGTACTGGGTTAGACCCGTCGATAAACTTATCTTT. Amino acid sequence: CAFRLTKNGIPAYWVRPVDKLIF. The full variable domain, rest sourced from reference TRDV3 and TRDJ1, is CDKVTQSSPDQTVASGSEVVLLCTYDTVYSNPDLFWYRIRPDYSFQFVFYGDNSRSEGADFTQGRFSVKHILTQKAFHLVISPVRTEDSATYYCAFRLTKNGIPAYWVRPVDKLIFGKGTRVTVEP.

This clone was seen ten or more times. The mismatch at residue 11 between this DNA's translation and the TCRdb protein of a much larger clone likely reflects a read error; the protein shown is translated from the DNA. This sequence joins TRDV2 and TRDJ1, with 7 bases identical to TRDD3. This CDR3 is built from 19 residues. Germline values: CDR1 GEAIGNYY, CDR2 EKD. Trimming cost V 0 bases and J 1 base; bases outside gene matches: 16. The CDR3 nucleotides read TGTGCCTGTGACACCTTCCCGGCTCTGGGGGGTCCTTTCACCGATAAACTCATCTTT. Its translation is CACDTFPALGGPFTDKLIF.

This clone was counted between two and nine times. TCRdb has a much larger clone's protein, which differs at residues 18 and 19 from the translation of this DNA, likely because of a read error; what is shown is the protein translated from the DNA. The rearrangement links TRDV1 to TRDJ1; 10 positions match TRDD3. The CDR3 runs to 22 residues. Germline CDR1 TSWWSYY, CDR2 QGS. V gave up 1 base and J gave up 10 bases; unmatched junction bases: 30. DNA of the CDR3: TGTGCTCTTGGGGAACGAACTTTCTACTGGGGGATGATAAGAGAGTACACCTATATACTCATCTTT. Amino acids: CALGERTFYWGMIREYTYILIF.

This clone was recorded at least ten times. The protein in TCRdb stems from a much larger clone and differs at residue 10 from this DNA's translation, likely a read error; here the protein is translated from the DNA. The chain couples TRDV3 to TRDJ1; TRDD3 agrees at 13 bases. Trimming removed 0 bases from V and 2 bases from J; junction bases left unmatched: 33. Germline CDR1 TVYSNPD, CDR2 GDNSRS (reference sequence). The CDR3 runs 25 residues. The CDR3 is CAFRIVTTSSSYWGIRVKNTDKLIF. In DNA, the CDR3 is TGTGCCTTTAGGATTGTTACTACTTCCTCTTCGTACTGGGGGATACGCGTTAAGAATACCGATAAACTCATCTTT.

Points on this clone: This DNA translates differently at residue 15 from the TCRdb protein, which is that of a much larger clone; a read error is likely, and the protein shown is the DNA's own translation. The chain uses TRDV1 and TRDJ1, with D tentatively TRDD3 (5 bases). No J segment appears in TCRdb, so it was assigned here by matching the sequence to germline. The germline V gene has CDR1 TSWWSYY and CDR2 QGS. This CDR3 region has 18 residues. As DNA, the CDR3 is TGTGCTCTTGGGGGGCGCTGGGTCCCAAACCCGTACACCGATGAACTCATCTTT. Its translation: CALGGRWVPNPYTDELIF.

Of note for this clone: This DNA translates differently at residue 5 from the TCRdb protein, which is that of a much larger clone; a read error is likely, and the protein shown is the DNA's own translation. The V call is TRDV2, the J call TRDJ1; TRDD3 agrees at 10 bases. The J gene was not available in TCRdb and was assigned here by matching the DNA to germline segments. Per germline, CDR1 GEAIGNYY and CDR2 EKD. This CDR3 has 23 amino acids. V shed 3 bases, J shed 0 bases, and the junction held 27 bases outside the gene matches. DNA of the CDR3: TGTGCCTGTGACGCCTTGCTGAGTGGGAAAGTACTGGGGGATTCCCCGTACACCGATAAACTCATCTTT. As protein: CACDALLSGKVLGDSPYTDKLIF.

Remarks on this clone: The TCRdb protein, from a much larger clone, departs from this DNA's translation at residue 7, likely by read error; the protein shown derives from the DNA. The chain has TRDV1 and TRDJ1, with D possibly matching TRDD3 (5 bases). From germline, CDR1 is TSWWSYY and CDR2 QGS. V shed 0 bases and J shed 0 bases, with 26 bases lying between them. The CDR3 contains 21 residues. CDR3 DNA sequence: TGTGCTCTTGGGGAACTAAGGCCAATCCCCAAGGCCTGGGTATACACCGATAAACTCATCTTT. Residues: CALGELRPIPKAWVYTDKLIF.

This clone was found a few times. A far larger clone is one nucleotide away, so this likely arose from a read error. Other DNA sequences in this sample translate to the same CDR3. The V call is TRDV1, the J call TRDJ1; D is possibly TRDD2 (6 bases). TCRdb leaves out the J gene; it was filled in here by matching the DNA to germline. Looked up from germline, CDR1 is TSWWSYY and CDR2 is QGS. V was cut by 1 base and J by 2 bases, with 32 bases left in between. The CDR3 covers 22 residues. In DNA, the CDR3 is TGTGCTCTTGGGGAACGGTACCTTCCCCTTAACGAAGTTGTGGGGAGGACCGATAAACTCATCTTT. It specifies CALGERYLPLNEVVGRTDKLIF.

This clone was seen repeatedly, ten times or more. The V and J genes are TRDV1 and TRDJ1; tentatively, D is TRDD3 (5 bases). TCRdb does not report a J gene; here it was assigned by matching the DNA to germline references. Germline assignment: CDR1 TSWWSYY and CDR2 QGS. The CDR3 runs to 23 residues. V was cut by 1 base and J by 0 bases, with 33 bases left in between. The CDR3 nucleotides read TGTGCTCTTGGGGAACATTCACGGCTGGGCCTTAGGCCCCCCTTAATGTACACCGATAAACTCATCTTT. The encoded protein is CALGEHSRLGLRPPLMYTDKLIF.

This clone was seen ten or more times. The same CDR3 is also encoded by other DNA sequences in this sample. V usage is TRDV2 and J usage is TRDJ1; 8 nucleotides align to TRDD3. The germline gives CDR1 GEAIGNYY, CDR2 EKD. This CDR3 contains 16 residues. The V gene end was trimmed by 0 bases and the J gene end by 0 bases; junction bases not matched to a gene: 5. CDR3 loop: CACDTLVLGDTDKLIF. The CDR3 coding sequence is TGTGCCTGTGACACCTTAGTACTGGGGGACACCGATAAACTCATCTTT.

This clone has just a few counts. A read error likely explains why the TCRdb protein, taken from a much larger clone, differs from this DNA's translation at residue 5; the protein shown is translated from the DNA. DNA of the CDR3: TGTGCCTTTCGACCACTTTCCCATAGTAATAAACTCATCTTT. Its translation: CAFRPLSHSNKLIF. The genes are TRDV3 and TRDJ1; tentatively, D is TRDD1 (5 bases). TCRdb lists no J gene, so it was determined here by aligning the DNA to germline. This CDR3 has 14 residues. Germline assignment: CDR1 TVYSNPD and CDR2 GDNSRS (reference sequence). V was trimmed by 2 bases and J by 6 bases, leaving 19 bases between them. The whole variable domain, remainder taken from reference TRDV3 and TRDJ1, is CDKVTQSSPDQTVASGSEVVLLCTYDTVYSNPDLFWYRIRPDYSFQFVFYGDNSRSEGADFTQGRFSVKHILTQKAFHLVISPVRTEDSATYYCAFRPLSHSNKLIFGKGTRVTVEP.

About this clone: A far bigger clonotype differs at one base, so this is likely a read error. The same CDR3 is also encoded by other DNA sequences in this sample. The CDR3 DNA sequence: TGTGCTCTTGGGGGTCGACTCCTACTGTTTGGGGGGCCGAAGGTGACAGCACAACTATTCTTT. It codes for CALGGRLLLFGGPKVTAQLFF. The V gene was identified as TRDV1, while no J gene was called; whether TRDD3, the table's D call, matches the DNA was not checked. The CDR3 is 21 amino acids. CDR1 TSWWSYY and CDR2 QGS come from the germline V gene.

This clone was observed a handful of times. One base separates it from a far larger clone, so it is likely a read error. The sample contains more than one DNA sequence encoding this CDR3. The chain carries TRDV2 and TRDJ1; 11 bases agree with TRDD3. The J segment lost 0 bases and the V segment lost 3 bases, leaving 20 bases of the junction unmatched. Germline lookup yields CDR1 GEAIGNYY and CDR2 EKD. The CDR3 has 21 residues. The chain's CDR3 is CACDSINIGGYAPMYTDKLIF. CDR3 sequence (DNA): TGTGCCTGTGACTCCATTAACATTGGGGGATACGCTCCCATGTACACCGATAAACTCATCTTT.

This clone appeared many times. The amino acid sequence in TCRdb belongs to a much larger clone and departs from this DNA's translation at residue 23, likely a sequencing read error; the sequence shown is translated from the DNA. The chain recombines TRDV1 with TRDJ2; 12 positions agree with TRDD3. CDR3 length equals 25 residues. Germline V lookup: CDR1 TSWWSYY, CDR2 QGS. CDR3 DNA sequence: TGTGCTCTTGGGGCCACGTCCTTTACCTCTACACCTTTGTACTGGGGGATACAGGGGACAGCACAACCCTTCTTT. Its protein is CALGATSFTSTPLYWGIQGTAQPFF.

A note on this clone: A far larger clone is only one base removed, so a read error is likely. Other DNA sequences of this sample code for an identical CDR3. CDR3 loop: CALGAMAFLHFTGGPALTAQLFF. Here the CDR3 DNA reads TGTGCTCTTGGGGCGATGGCCTTCCTCCATTTCACTGGGGGACCCGCTTTGACAGCACAACTCTTCTTT. The J gene is TRDJ2, the V gene TRDV1; 9 positions agree with TRDD3. Because TCRdb records no J gene, it was assigned here through a match of the DNA to germline. Trimming took 4 bases from V and 0 from J; bases not matched to a gene: 24. This CDR3 region has 23 residues. Germline lookup yields CDR1 TSWWSYY and CDR2 QGS.

On this clone: Given a far larger clone just one base away, this is likely a sequencing read error. The sample carries other DNA sequences with the same CDR3. V is TRDV2 and J is TRDJ1; 7 nucleotides match TRDD2. The J gene comes from matching the DNA to germline here; TCRdb lacks it. Looked up from germline, CDR1 is GEAIGNYY and CDR2 is EKD. The CDR3 length is 23 residues. V lost 2 bases to trimming and J lost 0 bases; unmatched junction nucleotides: 29. The CDR3 region has the DNA TGTGCCTGTGACATGGTCGGATTCCTCCCAAACCTTCCTGCGGGAGCGTACACCGATAAACTCATCTTT. It codes for CACDMVGFLPNLPAGAYTDKLIF.

This clone was counted a few times. Only one base separates this from a far larger clonotype, so it likely reflects a read error. Other DNA sequences from this sample encode an identical CDR3 as well. The chain has TRDV1 and TRDJ1; 7 positions agree with TRDD2. Assignment of the J gene here rests on matching the DNA to germline, because TCRdb gives none. Germline loops: CDR1 TSWWSYY, CDR2 QGS. J was trimmed by 0 bases and V by 3 bases; bases with no gene match: 22. The CDR3 is 21 residues long. This chain's CDR3 is CALGEPFLRGLLHPYTDKLIF. CDR3 nucleotide sequence: TGTGCTCTTGGGGAGCCTTTCCTACGTGGTTTGCTGCACCCTTACACCGATAAACTCATCTTT.

This clone was counted between two and nine times. Translating this DNA gives a protein that differs at residue 2 from the TCRdb one, which belongs to a much larger clone; a read error is likely, and the protein shown is this translation. CDR3 amino acids: CSCDTVSGGYSGYTDKLIF. CDR3 nucleotide sequence: TGTTCCTGTGACACCGTTTCTGGGGGATACTCCGGGTACACCGATAAACTCATCTTT. J is TRDJ1 and V is TRDV2; 11 bases fit TRDD3. Here the J gene came from matching the DNA to germline, since TCRdb omits it. The CDR3 consists of 19 residues. CDR1 and CDR2 from the germline V gene are GEAIGNYY and EKD.

This clone has ten or more counts. The chain is built from TRDV1 and TRDJ1, with 12 bases fitting TRDD3. TCRdb supplies no J gene; here it was assigned by aligning the nucleotide sequence to germline. The germline V gene has CDR1 TSWWSYY and CDR2 QGS. There are 22 residues in the CDR3. V shed 2 bases, J shed 0 bases, and the junction held 19 bases outside the gene matches. The CDR3 sequence: CALGERVPTRTGGYCYTDKLIF. CDR3 coding DNA: TGTGCTCTTGGGGAAAGGGTTCCTACACGTACTGGGGGATACTGCTACACCGATAAACTCATCTTT.

This clone was counted only a few times. A far larger clone is one base from this, pointing to a likely read error. Other DNA sequences in the sample encode the same CDR3. The V gene is given as TRDV2, and no J gene call is available. The CDR3 is made up of 13 amino acids. Germline CDR1 is GEAIGNYY and CDR2 is EKD. This chain's CDR3 is CACDGGATDKLIF. The CDR3 nucleotides read TGTGCCTGTGACGGAGGGGCCACCGATAAACTCATCTTC.

This clone has only a few counts. For this DNA, TCRdb reports the protein of a much larger clone, which diverges at residue 17, most likely from a read error; the protein presented here is translated directly from the DNA. The chain joins TRDV1 to TRDJ1; no reliable D call. The J gene was not available in TCRdb and was assigned here by matching the DNA to germline segments. The CDR3 has 21 residues. Germline V gene lookup returns CDR1 TSWWSYY and CDR2 QGS. The ends were cut back, 0 bases at V and 7 bases at J, with 33 bases in the middle. The CDR3 DNA is TGTGCTCTTGGGGAACTAATGCCCCCATGGGACTCGGTGGGCCGACTCGGTAAACTCATCTTT. Amino acid sequence: CALGELMPPWDSVGRLGKLIF.

Notes on this clone: A read error likely explains why the TCRdb protein, taken from a much larger clone, differs from this DNA's translation at residue 9; the protein shown is translated from the DNA. This chain uses TRDV1 with TRDJ1; TRDD3 agrees at 10 bases. The J gene comes from matching the DNA to germline here; TCRdb lacks it. Per the germline V gene, CDR1 is TSWWSYY and CDR2 is QGS. V lost 3 bases to trimming and J lost 0 bases; unmatched junction nucleotides: 19. The CDR3 has 21 amino acids. CDR3 residues: CALGEVCSPFLGDSNTDKLIF. CDR3 sequence (DNA): TGTGCTCTTGGGGAGGTATGTTCCCCCTTCCTGGGGGATAGCAACACCGATAAACTCATCTTT.

This clone was seen many times. The protein recorded in TCRdb matches a much larger clone and deviates from this DNA's translation at residue 7, suggesting a read error; the protein here is obtained by translating the DNA. The V call is TRDV1, the J call TRDJ1; 8 bases match TRDD3. The J gene was not available in TCRdb and was assigned here by matching the DNA to germline segments. The CDR3 has 17 amino acids. Germline V gene sequence: CDR1 TSWWSYY, CDR2 QGS. Trimming at V came to 6 bases and at J to 4 bases, leaving 16 bases not matched to a gene. CDR3 sequence (DNA): TGTGCTCTTGGCGTCCCTGCAAACCTGGGGGACCTCGATAAACTCATCTTT. This sequence encodes CALGVPANLGDLDKLIF.

This clone was observed a few times. This DNA translates differently at residue 11 from the TCRdb protein, which is that of a much larger clone; a read error is likely, and the protein shown is the DNA's own translation. The CDR3 DNA follows: TGTGCCTGTGACACCGGCCCTACTGGGGATTGCACCGATAAACTCATCTTT. Its translation: CACDTGPTGDCTDKLIF. The V gene is TRDV2, the J gene TRDJ1; 7 bases match TRDD3. The J gene was not available in TCRdb and was assigned here by matching the DNA to germline segments. Germline V gene lookup returns CDR1 GEAIGNYY and CDR2 EKD. Trimming removed 0 bases from V and 1 base from J; junction bases left unmatched: 10. The CDR3 runs 17 residues.

Regarding this clone: This may arise from a read error, as a much more abundant clone is one base away. This sample also contains other DNA sequences that code for the same CDR3. V gene TRDV1 combines with J gene TRDJ1; 7 bases are shared with TRDD3. Since TCRdb gives no J gene, matching the DNA to germline was used here to assign it. The trim removed 2 bases at V and 5 bases at J, leaving 41 bases unmatched. Germline V gene lookup returns CDR1 TSWWSYY and CDR2 QGS. This CDR3 is built from 26 residues. The CDR3 protein is CALGEISYGGIGFGFIKKIKTDKLIF. CDR3 nucleotides: TGTGCTCTTGGGGAAATAAGCTACGGGGGGATTGGTTTCGGCTTCATCAAAAAAATAAAAACTGATAAACTCATCTTT.

This clone was counted between two and nine times. A far larger clone is one nucleotide away, so this likely arose from a read error. The sample has other DNA sequences that encode this CDR3 too. The V call is TRDV1, the J call TRDJ1; the match to TRDD3 covers 10 bases. The J gene is not listed in TCRdb, so it was assigned here from a DNA match to germline. The CDR3 extends over 22 amino acids. Germline CDR1 and CDR2: TSWWSYY and QGS. The CDR3 region is CALGEGLRILSLGDCGTDKLIF. The CDR3 DNA sequence: TGCGCTCTTGGGGAAGGGCTCAGGATTTTGTCACTGGGGGATTGTGGGACCGATAAACTCATCTTT.

With respect to this clone: The protein in TCRdb stems from a much larger clone and differs at residue 19 from this DNA's translation, likely a read error; here the protein is translated from the DNA. The chain uses TRDV1 and TRDJ1; the match to TRDD3 covers 8 bases. TCRdb carries no J gene annotation; the J gene was assigned here by matching the DNA with germline. The V gene end was trimmed by 3 bases and the J gene end by 1 base; junction bases not matched to a gene: 31. Germline CDR1 reads TSWWSYY; CDR2 reads QGS. The CDR3 has 24 residues. The CDR3 nucleotides are TGTGCTCTTGGGGACCGACACGCTAATGTTCGAAATTACCGGGGGATATTGCGCACCGATAAACTCATCTTT. Its protein product is CALGDRHANVRNYRGILRTDKLIF.

This clone was counted many times. TCRdb pairs this DNA with a much larger clone's protein that differs at residue 18, likely a read error; the protein shown was translated from the DNA. The V gene corresponds to TRAV38-2/DV8; no J gene was called; the table's TRDD3 call for D was not verified on the DNA. CDR1 TSESDYY and CDR2 QEAYKQQN come from the germline V gene. This CDR3 has 19 amino acids. The CDR3 loop reads CAYRMLLGDTGFWTDKLTF. The CDR3 DNA follows: TGTGCTTATAGGATGCTACTGGGGGATACGGGTTTTTGGACCGATAAACTCACCTTT.